Reported below is one TCR beta chain. Its specificity is not known. Sequencing used immunoSEQ multiplex PCR; TCRdb keeps in-frame clones, though not all of them. The profile shows some 2.1 million clones, just under 95% of them singletons. This specimen comes from a study of shared clonotypes between healthy human individuals. Study conclusions and caveats: Sharing across four donors was highest in naive CD4 (around 5%) and lowest in memory CD8 (0.4%). Tissues were not sampled, only blood, and their repertoires likely differ.

Naivety among CD8 cells was defined by CD45RO negativity and positive CCR7 selection, thereby excluding terminally differentiated effector memory CD45RA+ cells. The CDR3 sequence is 13 residues long. Deletions cut 3 bases from V and 10 bases from J, with 13 bases between. The germline CDR1 and CDR2 sequences are SGHAT and FQDESV (reference sequence). Sequencing was performed on naive CD8+ T cells from PBMCs. The receptor comes from a man between 18 and 29 years old in good health. Some clones in this sample may be carry-over from other donors' samples. The chain is built from TRBV11-1 and TRBJ2-1; D is unresolved. The CDR3 region has the DNA TGTGCCAGCAGCTTTGAAGAACGACCAGAGCAGTTCTTC. Protein: CASSFEERPEQFF.